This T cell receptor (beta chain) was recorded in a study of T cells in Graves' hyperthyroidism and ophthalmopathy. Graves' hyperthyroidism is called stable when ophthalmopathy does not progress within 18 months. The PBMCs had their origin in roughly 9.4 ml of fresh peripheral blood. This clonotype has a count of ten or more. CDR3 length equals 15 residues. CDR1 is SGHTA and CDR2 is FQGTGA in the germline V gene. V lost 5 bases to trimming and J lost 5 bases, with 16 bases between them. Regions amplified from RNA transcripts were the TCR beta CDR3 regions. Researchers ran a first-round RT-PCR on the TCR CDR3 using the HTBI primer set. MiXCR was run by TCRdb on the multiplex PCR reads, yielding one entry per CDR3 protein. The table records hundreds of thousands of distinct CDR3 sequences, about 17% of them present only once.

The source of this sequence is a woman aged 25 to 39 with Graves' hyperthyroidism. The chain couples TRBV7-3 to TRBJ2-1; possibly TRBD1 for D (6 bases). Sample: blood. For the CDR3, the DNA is TGTGCCAGCAGCCCCTCCGGGACAAGGAACAATGAGCAGTTCTTC. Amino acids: CASSPSGTRNNEQFF.